Listed below are T cell receptor beta chains from one sample, sequenced in a study of OX40 agonist ivuxolimab in advanced cancers. Here immunoSEQ multiplex PCR was the method, and the copy in TCRdb shows in-frame clones only, minus some. The data contain approximately 61,000 clones, 87% of them singletons. Here the sequenced sample was CD4+ or CD8+ T cells sorted from blood, taken in a trial of the OX40 agonist ivuxolimab. These receptors were collected from an adult with an advanced solid tumor such as melanoma, head and neck, liver or kidney cancer. CDR3s include the opening cysteine and the closing phenylalanine or tryptophan. Each record gives: J gene, D gene, V gene, clone size, CDR3 protein, CDR3 DNA. A D gene is named only where the DNA matches it firmly. Some rows mark clone size as missing; the rest say once, few, many or name a class of expanded clone.

j_call: TRBJ2-3; d_call: TRBD2; v_call: TRBV5-4; clone_size: .; cdr3_aa: CASSLPVSGRADTQYF; cdr3_nt: TGTGCCAGCAGCTTGCCGGTTAGCGGGAGGGCAGATACGCAGTATTTT
j_call: TRBJ2-3; d_call: TRBD2; v_call: TRBV28; clone_size: .; cdr3_aa: CASSPGGAGGLADTQYF; cdr3_nt: TGTGCCAGCAGCCCAGGAGGTGCGGGAGGGCTGGCGGATACGCAGTATTTT
j_call: TRBJ1-3; d_call: .; v_call: TRBV10-2; clone_size: .; cdr3_aa: CASRGPRPGNTIYF; cdr3_nt: TGCGCCAGCAGGGGCCCCCGGCCGGGAAACACCATATATTTT
j_call: TRBJ2-2; d_call: .; v_call: TRBV10-1; clone_size: .; cdr3_aa: CASSGIRGNTGELFF; cdr3_nt: TGCGCCAGCAGTGGGATTAGAGGGAACACCGGGGAGCTGTTTTTT
j_call: TRBJ1-1; d_call: TRBD1; v_call: TRBV10-3; clone_size: few; cdr3_aa: CAITRGLGTEAFF; cdr3_nt: TGTGCCATCACCAGGGGGCTGGGCACTGAAGCTTTCTTT
j_call: TRBJ1-3; d_call: .; v_call: TRBV9; clone_size: .; cdr3_aa: CASSVEGNTIYF; cdr3_nt: TGTGCCAGCAGCGTAGAGGGAAACACCATATATTTT
j_call: TRBJ1-5; d_call: .; v_call: TRBV5-8; clone_size: .; cdr3_aa: CASSLFQPQHF; cdr3_nt: TGTGCCAGCAGCTTGTTTCAGCCCCAGCATTTT
j_call: TRBJ2-2; d_call: TRBD1; v_call: TRBV27; clone_size: .; cdr3_aa: CASRNLQGVSLANTGELFF; cdr3_nt: TGTGCCAGCAGGAATCTACAGGGGGTTTCCCTCGCGAACACCGGGGAGCTGTTTTTT
j_call: TRBJ1-1; d_call: TRBD1; v_call: TRBV2; clone_size: few; cdr3_aa: CASSRDRVDTEAFF; cdr3_nt: TGTGCCAGCAGCCGGGACAGGGTAGACACTGAAGCTTTCTTT
j_call: TRBJ1-4; d_call: .; v_call: TRBV27; clone_size: medium-sized; cdr3_aa: CASRVGTTTNEKLFF; cdr3_nt: TGTGCCAGCAGGGTTGGGACAACAACTAATGAAAAACTGTTTTTT
j_call: TRBJ2-1; d_call: .; v_call: TRBV2; clone_size: .; cdr3_aa: CASEGGEQFF; cdr3_nt: TGTGCCAGCGAAGGGGGTGAGCAGTTCTTC
j_call: TRBJ2-7; d_call: .; v_call: TRBV4-1; clone_size: .; cdr3_aa: CASSQDSARTGYDEQYF; cdr3_nt: TGCGCCAGCAGCCAAGATTCTGCAAGGACCGGTTATGACGAGCAGTACTTC
j_call: TRBJ1-2; d_call: .; v_call: TRBV21-1; clone_size: .; cdr3_aa: CASSIRQGFCIGYTF; cdr3_nt: TGTGCCAGCAGCATTAGACAGGGCTTTTGTATCGGGTACACCTTC
j_call: TRBJ1-1; d_call: .; v_call: TRBV9; clone_size: .; cdr3_aa: CASSVATNTEAFF; cdr3_nt: TGTGCCAGCAGCGTAGCGACGAACACTGAAGCTTTCTTT
j_call: TRBJ2-1; d_call: TRBD1; v_call: TRBV6-1; clone_size: few; cdr3_aa: CASRGQGSYNEQFF; cdr3_nt: TGTGCCAGCAGAGGACAGGGTTCCTACAATGAGCAGTTCTTC
j_call: TRBJ2-7; d_call: TRBD1; v_call: TRBV6-1; clone_size: once; cdr3_aa: CASRLGTGDEQYF; cdr3_nt: TGTGCCAGCAGACTAGGGACAGGGGACGAGCAGTACTTC
j_call: TRBJ1-1; d_call: .; v_call: TRBV6-5; clone_size: .; cdr3_aa: CASSPALTEAFF; cdr3_nt: TGTGCCAGCAGCCCCGCCCTCACTGAAGCTTTCTTT
j_call: TRBJ1-2; d_call: TRBD1; v_call: TRBV10-3; clone_size: .; cdr3_aa: CAISDPGQGAYGYTF; cdr3_nt: TGTGCCATCAGTGACCCGGGACAGGGGGCCTATGGCTACACCTTC
j_call: TRBJ1-1; d_call: .; v_call: TRBV7-2; clone_size: .; cdr3_aa: CASSFAGSMNTEAFF; cdr3_nt: TGTGCCAGCAGCTTTGCAGGGTCCATGAACACTGAAGCTTTCTTT
j_call: TRBJ2-7; d_call: TRBD2; v_call: TRBV7-9; clone_size: .; cdr3_aa: CASSLGGVWREEEQYF; cdr3_nt: TGTGCCAGCAGCTTAGGGGGAGTTTGGCGGGAGGAAGAGCAGTACTTC
j_call: TRBJ1-1; d_call: TRBD1; v_call: TRBV7-9; clone_size: .; cdr3_aa: CASRFGWDRPNTEAFF; cdr3_nt: TGTGCCAGCAGGTTTGGGTGGGACAGGCCGAACACTGAAGCTTTCTTT
j_call: TRBJ2-5; d_call: .; v_call: TRBV5-4; clone_size: .; cdr3_aa: CASSLFLGLDQETQYF; cdr3_nt: TGTGCCAGCAGCTTGTTCCTTGGACTCGACCAAGAGACCCAGTACTTC
j_call: TRBJ1-4; d_call: TRBD1; v_call: TRBV14; clone_size: .; cdr3_aa: CASSQAGGRSEKLFF; cdr3_nt: TGTGCCAGCAGCCAAGCAGGGGGCCGGAGTGAAAAACTGTTTTTT
j_call: TRBJ1-5; d_call: .; v_call: TRBV19; clone_size: .; cdr3_aa: CASSIENQPQHF; cdr3_nt: TGTGCCAGTAGTATAGAGAATCAGCCCCAGCATTTT
j_call: TRBJ2-7; d_call: .; v_call: TRBV15; clone_size: .; cdr3_aa: CATSRDRGTSWDEQYF; cdr3_nt: TGTGCCACCAGCAGAGATCGGGGGACTTCCTGGGACGAGCAGTACTTC
j_call: TRBJ1-5; d_call: .; v_call: TRBV13; clone_size: .; cdr3_aa: CASSFKISGGEPQHF; cdr3_nt: TGTGCCAGCAGCTTCAAAATCTCGGGGGGTGAGCCCCAGCATTTT
j_call: TRBJ2-3; d_call: TRBD2; v_call: TRBV7-2; clone_size: .; cdr3_aa: CASSGSVAGQDTQYF; cdr3_nt: TGTGCCAGCAGCGGTTCGGTAGCGGGGCAAGATACGCAGTATTTT